This T cell receptor (beta chain) came from a study of T cell responses to AZD1222 COVID-19 vaccine. The study, taken as a whole, reports: Spike as a whole was targeted by vaccine-associated CD4 TCRs, dominant at 160-218 and 743-854. In the spike-specific TCR repertoire, nearly half reportedly target unmutated variant regions.

CDR1 is SGHDT and CDR2 is YYEEEE in the germline V gene. This CDR3 is 13 amino acids long. V was shortened by 1 base and J by 3 bases, with 8 bases between the two germline ends. This clone came up a few times. Its antigen is as yet unknown. Profiled with immunoSEQ multiplex PCR; TCRdb holds only in-frame clones, not every one. The sample comprises around 80,000 clones, roughly 88% of which are singletons, and 8.7% rests with the top ten. The V call is TRBV5-6, the J call TRBJ2-7; D remains unclear. The sample here was peripheral blood, taken on day 0 of AZD1222 vaccination. The source is an adult in good health. In nucleotides, the CDR3 is TGTGCCAGCAGCTTGAGGGTTATCTACGAGCAGTACTTC. Encoded protein: CASSLRVIYEQYF.